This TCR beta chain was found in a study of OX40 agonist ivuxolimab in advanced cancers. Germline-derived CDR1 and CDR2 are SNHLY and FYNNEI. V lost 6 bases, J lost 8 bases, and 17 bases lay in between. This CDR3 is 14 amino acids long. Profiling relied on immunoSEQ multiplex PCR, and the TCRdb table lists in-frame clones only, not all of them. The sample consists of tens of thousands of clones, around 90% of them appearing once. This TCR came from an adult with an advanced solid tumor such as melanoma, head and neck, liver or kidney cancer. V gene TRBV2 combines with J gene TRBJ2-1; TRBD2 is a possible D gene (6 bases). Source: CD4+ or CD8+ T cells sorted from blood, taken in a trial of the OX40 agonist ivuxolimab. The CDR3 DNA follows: TGTGCCAGCAGCGGGACTTCTCTAAAGGATGAGCAGTTCTTC. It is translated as CASSGTSLKDEQFF.